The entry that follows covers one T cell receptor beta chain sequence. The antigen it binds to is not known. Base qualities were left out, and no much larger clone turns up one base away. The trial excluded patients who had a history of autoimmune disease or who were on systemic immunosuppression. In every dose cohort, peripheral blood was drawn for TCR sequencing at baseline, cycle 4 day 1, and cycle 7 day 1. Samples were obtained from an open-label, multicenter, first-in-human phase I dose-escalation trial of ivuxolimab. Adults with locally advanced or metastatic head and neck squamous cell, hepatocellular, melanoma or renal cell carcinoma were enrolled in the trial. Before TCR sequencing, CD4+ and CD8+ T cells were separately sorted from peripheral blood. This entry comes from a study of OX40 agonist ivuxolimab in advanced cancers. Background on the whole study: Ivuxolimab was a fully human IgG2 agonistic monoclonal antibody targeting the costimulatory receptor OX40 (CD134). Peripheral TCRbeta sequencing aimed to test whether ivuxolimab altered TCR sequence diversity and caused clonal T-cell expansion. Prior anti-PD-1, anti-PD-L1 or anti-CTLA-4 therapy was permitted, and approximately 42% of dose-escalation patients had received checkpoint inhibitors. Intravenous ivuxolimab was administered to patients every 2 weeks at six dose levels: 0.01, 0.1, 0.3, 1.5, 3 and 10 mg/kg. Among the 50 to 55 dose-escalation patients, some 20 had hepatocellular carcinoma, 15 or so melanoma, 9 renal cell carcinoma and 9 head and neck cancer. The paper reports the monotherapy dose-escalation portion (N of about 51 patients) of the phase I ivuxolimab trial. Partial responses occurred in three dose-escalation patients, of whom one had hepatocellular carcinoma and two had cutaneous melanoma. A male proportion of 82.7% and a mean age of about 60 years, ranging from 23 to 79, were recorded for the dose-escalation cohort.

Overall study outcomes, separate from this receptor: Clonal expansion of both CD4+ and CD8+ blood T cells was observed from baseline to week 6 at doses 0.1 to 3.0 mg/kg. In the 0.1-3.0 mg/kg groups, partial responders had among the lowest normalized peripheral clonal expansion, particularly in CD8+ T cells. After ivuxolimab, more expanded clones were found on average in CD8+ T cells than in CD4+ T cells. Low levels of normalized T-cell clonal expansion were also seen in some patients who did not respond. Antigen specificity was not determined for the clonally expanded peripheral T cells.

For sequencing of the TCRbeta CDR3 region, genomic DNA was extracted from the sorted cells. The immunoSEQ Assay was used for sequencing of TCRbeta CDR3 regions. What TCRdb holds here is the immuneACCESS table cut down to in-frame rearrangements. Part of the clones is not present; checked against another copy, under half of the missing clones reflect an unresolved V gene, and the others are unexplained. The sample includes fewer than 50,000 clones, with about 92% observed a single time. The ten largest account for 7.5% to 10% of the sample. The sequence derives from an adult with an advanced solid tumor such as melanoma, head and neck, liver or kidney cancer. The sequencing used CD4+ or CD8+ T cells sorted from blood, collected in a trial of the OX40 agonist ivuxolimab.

CDR3 loop: CASSSLAGGLGEQYF. The DNA sequence is as follows: TGTGCCAGCAGTTCTCTAGCGGGTGGTTTAGGAGAGCAGTACTTC. This receptor chain uses TRBV28 and TRBJ2-7; 8 central bases correspond to TRBD2. The germline V gene yields MDHEN for CDR1 and SYDVKM for CDR2. V is trimmed back by 4 bases and J by 7 bases, and the junction contains 12 bases that no gene match accounts for. The CDR3 contains 15 residues, cysteine and phenylalanine counted. The CDR3 DNA has 45 bases and is translated from base 1.